The following is a T cell receptor (beta chain) sequence with its context. This receptor's antigen is unknown. The record has no base qualities; no much larger clone is one base away. These data belong to a study of OX40 agonist ivuxolimab in advanced cancers. About the investigation overall: Ivuxolimab, which targeted the costimulatory receptor OX40 (CD134), was an agonistic, fully human IgG2 monoclonal antibody. Intravenous ivuxolimab was administered to patients every 2 weeks at six dose levels: 0.01, 0.1, 0.3, 1.5, 3 and 10 mg/kg. The monotherapy dose-escalation portion (N ≈ 50 patients) of the phase I ivuxolimab trial is reported in the paper. Partial responses were achieved by three dose-escalation patients, of whom one had hepatocellular carcinoma and two had cutaneous melanoma. Prior anti-PD-1, anti-PD-L1 or anti-CTLA-4 therapy was permitted, and approximately 40% of dose-escalation patients had received checkpoint inhibitors. In the dose-escalation cohort, around four fifths of patients were male, and the mean age was around 65 years with a range of about 20 to 90. Peripheral TCRbeta sequencing was intended to test whether TCR sequence diversity was altered and clonal T-cell expansion was caused by ivuxolimab. Among the approximately 50 dose-escalation patients, roughly 20 had hepatocellular carcinoma, 15 or so melanoma, 9 renal cell carcinoma and 9 head and neck cancer.

To sequence the TCRbeta CDR3 region, genomic DNA was isolated from the sorted cells. The immunoSEQ Assay was used for sequencing of TCRbeta CDR3 regions. The table was pulled from immuneACCESS by TCRdb, which kept in-frame rearrangements only. Such tables lose some clones; where checked, under half of the loss comes from unresolved V genes, and the rest has no known cause. This sample gives roughly 48,000 clones in total; roughly 89% of them show up just once. Roughly 43% of the sample lies in the top ten. Points the paper makes about the study in general: At doses from 0.1 to 3.0 mg/kg, clonal expansion was seen in both CD4+ and CD8+ blood T cells between baseline and week 6. The antigen specificity of the clonally expanded peripheral T cells was not determined. Low levels of normalized T-cell clonal expansion were also seen in some nonresponding patients. In the 0.1-3.0 mg/kg groups, partial responders were among the patients with the lowest normalized peripheral clonal expansion, particularly in CD8+ T cells. After ivuxolimab, CD8+ T cells had more expanded clones than CD4+ T cells on average.

Patients with autoimmune disease history or receiving systemic immunosuppression were excluded from the trial. Peripheral blood for TCR sequencing was collected from all dose cohorts at baseline, on cycle 4 day 1, and on cycle 7 day 1. Samples came from an open-label, multicenter, first-in-human phase I dose-escalation trial of ivuxolimab. Adults with locally advanced or metastatic melanoma, renal cell, hepatocellular, or head and neck squamous cell carcinoma were enrolled in the trial. Before TCR sequencing, CD4+ T cells and CD8+ T cells from peripheral blood were sorted into separate populations. This material consisted of CD4+ or CD8+ T cells sorted from blood, taken in a trial of the OX40 agonist ivuxolimab. The TCR sequence derives from an adult with an advanced solid tumor such as melanoma, head and neck, liver or kidney cancer.

At the DNA level, the sequence is TGCGCCAGCAGCCAAGATGGCGGCGGGGGGGCGGTCACCGGGGAGCTGTTTTTT. Its product reads: CASSQDGGGGAVTGELFF. The chain was built from TRBV4-1 and TRBJ2-2, and TRBD2 aligns with 9 junction nucleotides. V loses 0 bases at its end and J loses 4 bases; junction bases beyond the gene matches: 9. CDR1 is given as MGHRA and CDR2 as YSYEKL, both from the germline V gene. From the cysteine through the phenylalanine, the CDR3 covers 18 amino acids. Only the CDR3 region is kept as DNA, spanning 54 bases read in frame from base 1.